The 18 T cell receptor beta chains below were found in one sample sequenced in a study of blood T cells in healthy people across ages. It was with a sample-barcoded 5' primer and a J-beta primer mix that a second PCR of about 6 to 12 cycles was run. TCRdb re-called the 5' RACE reads with MiXCR, one entry per CDR3 protein. The sample lists 750,000 to 1,000,000 distinct CDR3 sequences, almost 30% occurring once. These data were also reused for a study on T cells of mothers and their children.

Sequencing was carried out using blood. The receptors were gathered from a woman aged 40-49 years in good health.

As to this clonotype: This may arise from a read error, as a much more abundant clone is one base away. The chain has TRBV27 and TRBJ2-7; D unresolved. CDR1 MNHEY and CDR2 SMNVEV come from the germline V gene (reference sequence). The CDR3 runs to 13 residues. The CDR3 is CTSSSINSYEQYF. CDR3 nucleotide sequence: TGTACCAGCAGTTCAATAAACTCCTACGAGCAGTACTTC.

This clonotype was counted ten times or more. This chain joins TRBV20-1 and TRBJ1-2; a possible D gene is TRBD1 (6 bases). The CDR3 consists of 13 residues. The germline V and J ends were trimmed by 3 bases and 3 bases, with 11 bases remaining between them. Germline lookup yields CDR1 DFQATT and CDR2 SNEGSKA (reference sequence). In DNA form, the CDR3 reads TGCAGTGCTAGTAGGGGGAGGGACTATGGCTACACCTTC. Protein product: CSASRGRDYGYTF.

The chain carries TRBV5-1 and TRBJ2-7; D is uncertain. This CDR3 is built from 15 residues. Germline V lookup: CDR1 SGHRS, CDR2 YFSETQ. V lost 0 bases and J 2 bases, leaving 12 bases between the germline ends. DNA of the CDR3: TGCGCCAGCAGCTTGGTAGCAGGCTATGCCTACGAGCAGTACTTC. Protein sequence: CASSLVAGYAYEQYF.

This clonotype was counted many times. This sequence joins TRBV7-2 and TRBJ2-5; tentatively, D is TRBD1 (7 bases). CDR1 and CDR2 (germline): SGHTA, FQGNSA. Trimming removed 4 bases from V and 2 bases from J, with 14 bases in between. The CDR3 is 15 residues long. The CDR3 sequence is CASSSGGRLQETQYF. In DNA, the CDR3 is TGTGCCAGCAGCTCAGGGGGGAGACTTCAAGAGACCCAGTACTTC.

V and J are TRBV4-2 and TRBJ2-3; 9 bases agree with TRBD1. This CDR3 is 15 amino acids long. Germline CDR1 LGHNA, CDR2 YNFKEQ. The J segment lost 8 bases and the V segment lost 4 bases, leaving 10 bases of the junction unmatched. The DNA of the CDR3 is TGTGCCAGCAGCCCTACCGGGACAGGGAAAGGTACGCAGTATTTT. It specifies CASSPTGTGKGTQYF.

This clonotype was recorded a few times. J is TRBJ2-1 and V is TRBV20-1; 7 bases align to TRBD1. Per the germline V gene, CDR1 is DFQATT and CDR2 is SNEGSKA (reference sequence). V dropped 7 bases and J dropped 0; count of bases not matched to a gene: 3. CDR3 size: 13 residues. CDR3 amino acids: CSVRGLSYNEQFF. CDR3 DNA: TGCAGTGTTAGGGGGCTCTCCTACAATGAGCAGTTCTTC.

The chain has TRBV3-1 and TRBJ2-5; D is unclear. Between the trimmed V and J ends, which lost 11 bases and 3 bases, there was a span of 13 bases. CDR1 is LGHDT and CDR2 is YNNKEL in the germline V gene (reference sequence). The CDR3 runs to 12 residues. The CDR3 coding sequence is TGTGCCGCCGGAGAAGGAAAAGAGACCCAGTACTTC. It specifies CAAGEGKETQYF.

At least ten counts were recorded for this clonotype. This chain links TRBV6-5 with TRBJ2-3; no reliable D call. The CDR3 spans 14 residues. V was shortened by 6 bases and J by 1 base, with 11 bases between the two germline ends. Germline CDR1 reads MNHEY; CDR2 reads SVGAGI. The CDR3 loop reads CASSRKMGTDTQYF. The CDR3 nucleotides are TGTGCCAGCAGCCGTAAGATGGGCACAGATACGCAGTATTTT.

This chain connects TRBV6-6 to TRBJ2-7; 11 positions match TRBD2. The CDR3 contains 14 residues. CDR1 MNHNY and CDR2 SVGAGI come from the germline V gene (reference sequence). V lost 7 bases to trimming and J lost 5 bases; unmatched junction nucleotides: 7. The CDR3 nucleotides read TGTGCCAGCAATCGTCTAGCGGGGGGCGACGAGCAGTACTTC. Its translation is CASNRLAGGDEQYF.

Comment on this clonotype: Mismatch with germline at one junction end may stem from a read error. The V call is TRBV6-6, the J call TRBJ2-5; D uncertain. CDR3 length: 11 residues. The germline gives CDR1 MNHNY, CDR2 SVGAGI (reference sequence). CDR3 protein: CTSSYSETQYF. Written as DNA, the CDR3 is TGTACCAGCAGTTATTCTGAGACCCAGTACTTC.

Turning to this clonotype: Germline is not matched at one junction end, which may reflect a read error. The chain links TRBV12-3 or TRBV12-4 to TRBJ2-3; possible D gene TRBD2, 5 bases. The CDR3 runs 12 residues. CDR3: CASRTNADAQYF. Here the CDR3 DNA reads TGTGCCAGCAGGACTAACGCAGATGCGCAGTATTTT.

This clonotype appeared a few times. A much larger clone differs by one base, so this may be a read error. V is TRBV7-3 and J is TRBJ2-7; a weak D match, TRBD1 (6 bases). This CDR3 has 14 residues. Germline-derived CDR1 and CDR2 are SGHTA and FQGTGA. For the CDR3, the DNA is TGTGCCAGCAGCCTAACAGGGCTACTTGACAAGCAGTACTTC. Translated: CASSLTGLLDKQYF. The entire variable domain, with the rest obtained from reference TRBV7-3 and TRBJ2-7, is as follows: GAGVSQTPSNKVTEKGKYVELRCDPISGHTALYWYRQSLGQGPEFLIYFQGTGAADDSGLPNDRFFAVRPEGSVSTLKIQRTERGDSAVYLCASSLTGLLDKQYFGPGTRLTVT.

This clonotype occurred a few times. This rearrangement joins TRBV5-1 to TRBJ2-7; D is possibly TRBD1 (5 bases). CDR1 is SGHRS, CDR2 YFSETQ, per germline. CDR3 length equals 14 residues. The ends were cut back, 4 bases at V and 2 bases at J, with 13 bases in the middle. The CDR3 DNA sequence: TGCGCCAGCAGCGGACGACAGTCGGCCTACGAGCAGTACTTC. Encoded protein: CASSGRQSAYEQYF.

V is TRBV7-9 and J is TRBJ2-5; TRBD2 matches 12 bases. The CDR3 has 17 residues. V trimming: 2 bases; J trimming: 1 base; junction bases outside the gene matches: 5. The germline V gene has CDR1 SEHNR and CDR2 FQNEAQ (reference sequence). CDR3: CASSLRVTSGGQETQYF. Written as DNA, the CDR3 is TGTGCCAGCAGCTTAAGGGTGACTAGCGGGGGCCAAGAGACCCAGTACTTC.

A note on this clonotype: A read error is possible here, since a much larger clone lies one base away. V is TRBV9 and J is TRBJ1-1; D might be TRBD1 (6 bases). Germline V gives CDR1 SGDLS, CDR2 YYNGEE. Deletions cut 6 bases from V and 8 bases from J, with 20 bases between. This CDR3 has 14 residues. In DNA form, the CDR3 reads TGTGCCAGCACTCGACGCACAGGGATCTCCGAAGCTTTCTTT. Amino acid sequence: CASTRRTGISEAFF.

This clonotype was seen a handful of times. The V gene is TRBV7-8, the J gene TRBJ2-3; TRBD2 might be the D (6 bases). There are 16 residues in the CDR3. The V gene lost 0 bases and the J gene lost 2 bases, with 12 bases spanning the gap. CDR1 and CDR2 (germline): SGHVS, FQNEAQ. As DNA, the CDR3 is TGTGCCAGCAGCTTAGCGCGGGGCCTTCCCACAGATACGCAGTATTTT. Protein product: CASSLARGLPTDTQYF.

About this clonotype itself: This may arise from a read error, as a much more abundant clone is one base away. This chain connects TRBV28 to TRBJ2-1, with D perhaps assigned TRBD1 or TRBD2 (5 bases each). This CDR3 is 15 amino acids long. Germline loops: CDR1 MDHEN, CDR2 SYDVKM. Between the trimmed V and J ends, which lost 6 bases and 9 bases, there was a span of 21 bases. CDR3 region: CASRPAEAPDIEQFF. In DNA form, the CDR3 reads TGTGCCAGCAGACCGGCGGAGGCCCCGGACATTGAGCAGTTCTTC. The variable domain in full, completed from reference TRBV28 and TRBJ2-1, reads DVKVTQSSRYLVKRTGEKVFLECVQDMDHENMFWYRQDPGLGLRLIYFSYDVKMKEKGDIPEGYSVSREKKERFSLILESASTNQTSMYLCASRPAEAPDIEQFFGPGTRLTVL.

The chain is built from TRBV14 and TRBJ2-6, with D possibly TRBD1 on 6 matching bases. V lost 4 bases to trimming and J lost 1 base, with 8 bases between them. CDR3 length equals 15 residues. The germline CDR1 and CDR2 sequences are SGHDN and FVKESK. In DNA form, the CDR3 reads TGTGCCAGCAGCCCCGACAGGTCTGGGGCCAACGTCCTGACTTTC. Translation: CASSPDRSGANVLTF.